This TCR beta chain stems from a study of beta chain features in type 1 diabetes. Trimming took off 5 bases at V and 4 bases at J, with 14 bases between the two ends. This CDR3 comprises 13 residues. In germline, CDR1 is SQVTM, CDR2 ANQGSEA. Investigators reverse transcribed all isolated RNA, so they sequenced expressed TCRB transcripts. Some clones are missing from TCRdb's copy, which holds only in-frame ones; the method was immunoSEQ multiplex PCR. The sample holds approximately 730,000 clones; over 10% are singletons and the top ten take about 0.02%. Study-level findings and limits: For Type 1 diabetes patients, all four CD4+ subsets carried TCRB CDR3s that were moderately but significantly shorter.

This clone was recorded a few times. No antigen is known for it. The chain carries TRBV29-1 and TRBJ1-1, with a possible D match to TRBD1 (5 bases). The sequenced material came from naive CD4+ T cells from blood. The receptor was derived from a man between 18 and 29 years old with type 1 diabetes. The chain's CDR3 is CSVTPTGVTEAFF. The CDR3 DNA is TGCAGCGTTACCCCCACGGGGGTCACTGAAGCTTTCTTT.